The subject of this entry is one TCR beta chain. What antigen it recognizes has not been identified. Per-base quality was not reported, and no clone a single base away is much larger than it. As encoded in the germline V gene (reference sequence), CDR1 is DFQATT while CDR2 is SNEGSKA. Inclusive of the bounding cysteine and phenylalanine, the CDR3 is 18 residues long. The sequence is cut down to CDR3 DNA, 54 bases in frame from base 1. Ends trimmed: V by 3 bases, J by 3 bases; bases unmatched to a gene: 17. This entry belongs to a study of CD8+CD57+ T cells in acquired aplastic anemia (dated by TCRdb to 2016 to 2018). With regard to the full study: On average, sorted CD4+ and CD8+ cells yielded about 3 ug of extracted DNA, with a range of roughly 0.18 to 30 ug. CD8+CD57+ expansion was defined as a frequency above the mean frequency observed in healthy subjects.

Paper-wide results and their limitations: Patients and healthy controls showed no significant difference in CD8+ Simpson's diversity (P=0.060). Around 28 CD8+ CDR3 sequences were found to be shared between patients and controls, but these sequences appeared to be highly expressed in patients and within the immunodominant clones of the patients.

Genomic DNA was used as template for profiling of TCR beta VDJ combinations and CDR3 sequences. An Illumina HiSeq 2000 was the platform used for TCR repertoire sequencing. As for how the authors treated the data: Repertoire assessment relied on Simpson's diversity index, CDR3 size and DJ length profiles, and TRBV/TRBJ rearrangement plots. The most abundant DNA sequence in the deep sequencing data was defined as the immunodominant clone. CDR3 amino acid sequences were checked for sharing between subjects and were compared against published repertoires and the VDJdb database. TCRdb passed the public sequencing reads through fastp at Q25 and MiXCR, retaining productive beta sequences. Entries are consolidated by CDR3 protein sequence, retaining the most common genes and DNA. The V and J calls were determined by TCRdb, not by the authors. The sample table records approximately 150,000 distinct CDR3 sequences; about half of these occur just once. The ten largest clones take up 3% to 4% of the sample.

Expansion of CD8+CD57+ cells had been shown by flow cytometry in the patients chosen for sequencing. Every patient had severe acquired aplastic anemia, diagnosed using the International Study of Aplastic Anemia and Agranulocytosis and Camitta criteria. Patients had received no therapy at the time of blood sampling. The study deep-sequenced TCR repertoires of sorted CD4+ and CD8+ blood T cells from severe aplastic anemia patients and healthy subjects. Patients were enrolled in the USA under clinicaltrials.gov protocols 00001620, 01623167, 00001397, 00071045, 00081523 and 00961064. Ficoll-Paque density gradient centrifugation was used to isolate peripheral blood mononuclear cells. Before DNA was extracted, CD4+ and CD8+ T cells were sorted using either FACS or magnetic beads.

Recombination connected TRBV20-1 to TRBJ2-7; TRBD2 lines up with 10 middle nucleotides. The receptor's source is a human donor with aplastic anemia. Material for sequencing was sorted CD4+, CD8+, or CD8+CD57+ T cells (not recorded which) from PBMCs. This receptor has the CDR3 CSASVYRTSGPGDYEQYF. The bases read TGCAGTGCTAGCGTTTACAGGACTAGCGGTCCTGGAGACTACGAGCAGTACTTC.